This note documents a single T cell receptor beta chain sequence. This specimen comes from a study of shared clonotypes between healthy human individuals. Germline lookup yields CDR1 SGDLS and CDR2 YYNGEE. V dropped 4 bases and J dropped 4; count of bases not matched to a gene: 31. The CDR3 is 22 residues long. TCRdb's table, derived via immunoSEQ multiplex PCR, lists solely in-frame clones and lacks some. The repertoire has just under 350,000 clones, 73% of them found once; the top ten carry about 10%. The rearrangement joins TRBV9 to TRBJ1-2, with 7 bases aligning to TRBD1. The sequence was obtained from a man aged 25-40 years in good health. Sequenced sample: memory CD4+ T cells sorted from blood. Subset given: CD45RA-negative fraction. CDR3 nucleotide sequence: TGTGCCAGCAGCCCCAGGGGGACAGCTGCAGTTCTAACTAGATACAAGAGCTATGGCTACACCTTC. Translated: CASSPRGTAAVLTRYKSYGYTF.